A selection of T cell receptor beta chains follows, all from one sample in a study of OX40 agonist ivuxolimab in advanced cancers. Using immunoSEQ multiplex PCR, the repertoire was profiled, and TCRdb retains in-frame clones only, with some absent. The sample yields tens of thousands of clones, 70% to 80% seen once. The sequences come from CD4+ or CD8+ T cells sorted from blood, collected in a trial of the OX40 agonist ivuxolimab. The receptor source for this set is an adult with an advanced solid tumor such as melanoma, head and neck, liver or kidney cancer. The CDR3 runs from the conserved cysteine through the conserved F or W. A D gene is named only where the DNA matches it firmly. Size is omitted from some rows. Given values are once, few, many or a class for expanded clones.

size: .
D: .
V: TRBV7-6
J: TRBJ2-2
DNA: TGTGCCAGCAGCTTAGTACAAGCCGGGGAGCTGTTTTTT
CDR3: CASSLVQAGELFF

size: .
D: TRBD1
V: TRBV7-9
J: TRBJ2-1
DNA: TGTGCCAGCAGCCCCCGTCCCGGGACAGGGGATAATTTCCTCAATGAGCAGTTCTTC
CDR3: CASSPRPGTGDNFLNEQFF

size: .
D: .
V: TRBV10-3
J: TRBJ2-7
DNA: TGTGCCATCAGAAGGGAGTGGGCCTACGAGCAGTACTTC
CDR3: CAIRREWAYEQYF

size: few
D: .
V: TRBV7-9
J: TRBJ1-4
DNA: TGTGCCAGCAGCTTCCACGGGACTAATGAAAAACTGTTTTTT
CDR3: CASSFHGTNEKLFF

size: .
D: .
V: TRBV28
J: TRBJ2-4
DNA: TGTGCCAGCAGTTGGGGGGGCGAAAACATTCAGTACTTC
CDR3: CASSWGGENIQYF

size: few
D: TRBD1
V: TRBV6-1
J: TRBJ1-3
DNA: TGTGCCAGCAGCGTTAACAGGGGTGGAAACACCATATATTTT
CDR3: CASSVNRGGNTIYF

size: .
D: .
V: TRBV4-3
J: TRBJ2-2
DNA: TGCGCCAGCAGCCAAGATCGGGGTTTGGGGACCGGGGAGCTGTTTTTT
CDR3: CASSQDRGLGTGELFF

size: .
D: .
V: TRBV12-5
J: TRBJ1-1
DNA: TGTGCTAGTGTCTCTTCCCCAGACCCGAACACTGAAGCTTTCTTT
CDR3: CASVSSPDPNTEAFF

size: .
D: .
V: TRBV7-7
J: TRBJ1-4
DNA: TGTGCTAGCAGCTTAGCGGGGTCTAATGAAAAACTGTTTTTT
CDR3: CASSLAGSNEKLFF

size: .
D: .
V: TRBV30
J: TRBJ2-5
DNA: TGTGCCTGGAGTGTTACGGGCAGGGCGGGTGGCAGGCACTTC
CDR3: CAWSVTGRAGGRHF

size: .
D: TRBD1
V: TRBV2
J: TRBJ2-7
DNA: TGTGCCACAGGGGGCGATTACGAGCAGTACTTC
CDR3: CATGGDYEQYF

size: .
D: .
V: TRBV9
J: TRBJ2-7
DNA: TGTGCCAGCAGCGTGCAGGCAGCTTACTCCTACGAGCAGTACTTC
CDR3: CASSVQAAYSYEQYF

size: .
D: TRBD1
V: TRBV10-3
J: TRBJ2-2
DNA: TGTGCCATCAGCGGGCCAGGACAGGGGACCGGGGAGCTGTTTTTT
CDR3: CAISGPGQGTGELFF

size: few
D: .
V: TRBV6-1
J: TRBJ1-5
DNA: TGTGCCAGCAAGCCGGATAGGGATCGGGGTCAGCCCCAGCATTTT
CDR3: CASKPDRDRGQPQHF

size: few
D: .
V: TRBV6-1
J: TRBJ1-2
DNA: TGTGCCAGTAACAGCTATGGCTACACCTTC
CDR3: CASNSYGYTF

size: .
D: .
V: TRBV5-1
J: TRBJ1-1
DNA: TGCGCCAGCAGCTTGGGGCTGGCGCGGACTGAAGCTTTCTTT
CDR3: CASSLGLARTEAFF

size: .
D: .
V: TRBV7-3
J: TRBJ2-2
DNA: TGTGCCAGCAGCCCCGGCACCGGGGAGCTGTTTTTT
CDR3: CASSPGTGELFF

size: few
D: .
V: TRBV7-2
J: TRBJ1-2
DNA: TGTGCCAGCAGCTCCACCCTCTCGGGATATGGCTACACCTTC
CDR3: CASSSTLSGYGYTF

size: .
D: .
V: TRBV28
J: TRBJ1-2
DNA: TGTGCCAGCGCCCCCGGTACAGGACTCTATGGCTACACCTTC
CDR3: CASAPGTGLYGYTF

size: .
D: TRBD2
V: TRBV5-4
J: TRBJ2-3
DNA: TGTGCCAGCAGCCCAGGACTAGCGGGAGGTAGCGATACGCAGTATTTT
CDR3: CASSPGLAGGSDTQYF

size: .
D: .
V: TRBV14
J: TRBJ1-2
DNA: TGTGCCAGCAGCCAACTCGGCTGGGAATCCAACTATGGCTACACCTTC
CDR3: CASSQLGWESNYGYTF

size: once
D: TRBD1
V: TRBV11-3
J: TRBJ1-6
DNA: TGTGCCAGCAGATCCGGGACAGGGGGCACTCAATTACAAAATTCACCCCTCCACTTT
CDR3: CASRSGTGGTQLQNSPLHF

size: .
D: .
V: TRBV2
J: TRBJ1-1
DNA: TGTGCCAGCAGTGTTCAGGGGCGGAACACTGAAGCTTTCTTT
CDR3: CASSVQGRNTEAFF

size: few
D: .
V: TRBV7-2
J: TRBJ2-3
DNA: TGTGCCAGCAGCCAAGTCTCCCCACAGTCGTACACAGATACGCAGTATTTT
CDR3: CASSQVSPQSYTDTQYF

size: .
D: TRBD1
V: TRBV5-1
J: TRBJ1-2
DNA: TGCGCCAGCAGCTTGCTCCAGACAGGGGAGGGTGGCTACACCTTC
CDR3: CASSLLQTGEGGYTF

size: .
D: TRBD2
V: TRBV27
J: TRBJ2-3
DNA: TGTGCCAGCAGTTTACGCCCCGCGTGGGAGGGCCAGGATACGCAGTATTTT
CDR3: CASSLRPAWEGQDTQYF

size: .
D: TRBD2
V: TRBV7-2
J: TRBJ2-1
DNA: TGTGCCAGCAGTGTTACGGGGGGTGGATACAATGAGCAGTTCTTC
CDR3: CASSVTGGGYNEQFF

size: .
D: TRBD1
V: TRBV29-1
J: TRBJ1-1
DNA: TGCAGCGTTGAAGATCCGGGACAGCTTTTAAGGGGCACTGAAGCTTTCTTT
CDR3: CSVEDPGQLLRGTEAFF

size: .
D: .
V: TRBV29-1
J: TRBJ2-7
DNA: TGCAGCGTCCAAAGGACCCCTTCCTACGAGCAGTACTTC
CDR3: CSVQRTPSYEQYF

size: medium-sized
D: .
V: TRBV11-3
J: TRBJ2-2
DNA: TGTGCCAGCAGCATCCCCGGGACCGGGGAGCTGTTTTTT
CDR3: CASSIPGTGELFF

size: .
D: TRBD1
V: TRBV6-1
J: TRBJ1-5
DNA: TGTGCCAGCAGTGGATCAGGGGGCGGTCAGCCCCAGCATTTT
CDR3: CASSGSGGGQPQHF

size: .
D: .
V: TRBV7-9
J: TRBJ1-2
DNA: TGTGCCAGCAGCTTACAGGGCGAAGGCTACACCTTC
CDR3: CASSLQGEGYTF

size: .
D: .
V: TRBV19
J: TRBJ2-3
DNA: TGTGCCAGTAGCAGAACAGGGAGGACAGATACGCAGTATTTT
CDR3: CASSRTGRTDTQYF

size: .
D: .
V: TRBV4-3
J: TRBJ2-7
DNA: TGCGCCAGCAGCCAAGAAGGGGGGCGAAGCGGGACAGCATCCTACGAGCAGTACTTC
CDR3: CASSQEGGRSGTASYEQYF